This T cell receptor beta chain was retrieved from a study of vaccination and CD4 T cells after COVID-19. Overall study context: The convalescents comprised six males and four females, two of them Hispanic. Stimulation of the cells used overlapping spike peptide pools from SARS-CoV-2 and from the common cold coronaviruses HCoV-NL63, HCoV-OC43 and HCoV-229E.

CDR1 is MDHEN, CDR2 SYDVKM, per germline. V was clipped by 6 bases and J by 0 bases, with 8 bases between them. This CDR3 is built from 13 residues. With the Oncomine TCR Beta short-read assay, DNA from cultured CD4+ T cells was sequenced. CD4+ T cells were cultured, and genomic DNA was extracted from them. TCRdb reprocessed the PCR reads with MiXCR, giving one entry per CDR3 protein. The sample lists about 12,000 distinct CDR3 sequences, about 50% occurring once. Indicated treatment: roughly ten-day PBMC culture with coronavirus spike peptide pools or control peptides (ViraFEST assay). A remark on this clonotype: The antigen remains unidentified.

The source is a human donor who had recovered from COVID-19. The source material was CD4+ T cells from blood, cultured in vitro. V and J are TRBV28 and TRBJ1-2; maybe TRBD1 (5 bases). CDR3 bases: TGTGCCAGCAGGACAGCTCCTAACTATGGCTACACCTTC. Protein product: CASRTAPNYGYTF.